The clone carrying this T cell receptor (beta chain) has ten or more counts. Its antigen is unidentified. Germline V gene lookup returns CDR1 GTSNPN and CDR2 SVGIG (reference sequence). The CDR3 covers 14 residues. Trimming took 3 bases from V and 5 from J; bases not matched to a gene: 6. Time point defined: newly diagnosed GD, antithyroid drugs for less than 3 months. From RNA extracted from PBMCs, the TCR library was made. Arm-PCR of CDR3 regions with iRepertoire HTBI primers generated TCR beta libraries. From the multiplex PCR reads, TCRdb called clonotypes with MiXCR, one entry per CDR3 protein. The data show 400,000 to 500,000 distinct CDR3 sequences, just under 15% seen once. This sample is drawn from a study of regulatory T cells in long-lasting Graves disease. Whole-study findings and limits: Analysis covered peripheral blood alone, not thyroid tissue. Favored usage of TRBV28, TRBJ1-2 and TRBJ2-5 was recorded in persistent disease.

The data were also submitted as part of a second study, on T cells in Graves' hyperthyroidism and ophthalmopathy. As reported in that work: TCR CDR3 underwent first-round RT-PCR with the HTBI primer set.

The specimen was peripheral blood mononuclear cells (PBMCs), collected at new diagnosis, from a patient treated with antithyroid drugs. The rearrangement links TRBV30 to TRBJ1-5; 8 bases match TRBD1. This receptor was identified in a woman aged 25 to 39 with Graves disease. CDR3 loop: CAWSPGQGHQPQHF. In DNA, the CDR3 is TGTGCCTGGAGCCCCGGACAGGGCCATCAGCCCCAGCATTTT.